This T cell receptor beta chain was identified in a study of T cells in Graves' hyperthyroidism and ophthalmopathy. Study summary: Once the initial diagnosis was made, peripheral blood was obtained before any treatment.

Using RNA transcripts as the source, TCR beta CDR3 regions were amplified. First-round RT-PCR of the TCR CDR3 relied on the HTBI primer set. TCRdb itself ran the multiplex PCR reads through MiXCR, one entry per CDR3 protein. The data hold hundreds of thousands of distinct CDR3 sequences, with roughly 16% observed a single time. The germline V gene encodes CDR1 DFQATT and CDR2 SNEGSKA (reference sequence). V was pared by 0 bases and J by 1 base, with 12 bases of the junction left unmatched. The CDR3 is made up of 19 amino acids. This clonotype occurred a few times. The sequencing input was blood. The clonotype originates from a woman in her thirties or forties with Graves' ophthalmopathy. The rearrangement uses TRBV20-1 and TRBJ2-6; 7 bases are a match to TRBD1. CDR3 nucleotide sequence: TGCAGTGCTAGAGATCTAGAGGGACAGTCATCATCTGGGGCCAACGTCCTGACTTTC. Translating it yields CSARDLEGQSSSGANVLTF.